These T cell receptor beta chains were read from a single sample in a study of T cell changes during pregnancy in multiple sclerosis. Libraries were prepared by immunoSEQ multiplex PCR; TCRdb keeps only in-frame clonotypes and omits some of them. Of approximately 80,000 clones listed, over 85% are singletons. The material was peripheral blood, obtained in the second trimester of pregnancy. The receptor source for this set is a female donor in good health, enrolled as a control in a pregnancy study. Both conserved end residues are part of each CDR3. The order of the fields is J gene, CDR3 length, clone size, D gene, V gene, CDR3 DNA, CDR3 protein. D genes are given only for firm matches. Clone size is stated in some rows and not others, as once, few, many or a class when expanded.

TRBJ2-5 | 15 | NA | TRBD1 | TRBV7-3 | TGTGCCAGCAGCTTAACAGGGGACAGGGTAGAGACCCAGTACTTC | CASSLTGDRVETQYF
TRBJ2-3 | 16 | NA | TRBD1 | TRBV6-4 | TGTGCCAGCAGTGATAAGGGGGCGAGGAGCACAGATACGCAGTATTTT | CASSDKGARSTDTQYF
TRBJ1-2 | 16 | NA | NA | TRBV5-6 | TGTGCCAGCAGCTTGGCCGGGGGAATACCTAACCATGGCTACACCTTC | CASSLAGGIPNHGYTF
TRBJ1-5 | 18 | NA | TRBD1 | TRBV2 | TGTGCCAGCCAACCTCCGGGACAGGGACTTAATAGCAATCAGCCCCAGCATTTT | CASQPPGQGLNSNQPQHF
TRBJ1-2 | 15 | NA | NA | TRBV7-2 | TGTGCCAGCAGCCCAGATCGGGGGGAATACTATGGCTACACCTTC | CASSPDRGEYYGYTF
TRBJ2-7 | 14 | NA | TRBD1 | TRBV7-3 | TGTGCCAGCAGCTTGGGGACAGGGTTTTCGGAGCAGTACTTC | CASSLGTGFSEQYF
TRBJ1-2 | 13 | NA | NA | TRBV14 | TGTGCCAGCAGCCTAAGTCAGGGGTATGGCTACACCTTC | CASSLSQGYGYTF
TRBJ1-2 | 13 | NA | TRBD1 | TRBV2 | TGTGCCAGCAGGAGACAGGGGAACTATGGCTACACCTTC | CASRRQGNYGYTF
TRBJ2-7 | 13 | once | NA | TRBV14 | TGTGCCAGCAGCCACCCCTCCACTCGCGAGCAGTACTTC | CASSHPSTREQYF
TRBJ1-2 | 15 | NA | NA | TRBV5-6 | TGTGCCAGCAGCTTAGGGACAAGGCCCAACTATGGCTACACCTTC | CASSLGTRPNYGYTF
TRBJ2-5 | 16 | NA | TRBD2 | TRBV4-3 | TGCGCCAGCAGCCAAGACGGGCTAGCGGGGGAAGAGACCCAGTACTTC | CASSQDGLAGEETQYF
TRBJ1-1 | 17 | NA | TRBD1 | TRBV18 | TGTGCCAGCTCACCTCGGGACAGTAGCCTGATGAACACTGAAGCTTTCTTT | CASSPRDSSLMNTEAFF
TRBJ1-3 | 15 | NA | NA | TRBV5-1 | TGCGCCAGCAGCTCGGACACGACGCGGGGAAACACCATATATTTT | CASSSDTTRGNTIYF
TRBJ1-2 | 13 | once | NA | TRBV7-9 | TGTGCCAGCAGCTTGAACAGGGAGTATGGCTACACCTTC | CASSLNREYGYTF
TRBJ1-4 | 16 | NA | TRBD1 | TRBV6-6 | TGTGCCACCGGGGACAGGGCAAGGGCAACTAATGAAAAACTGTTTTTT | CATGDRARATNEKLFF
TRBJ2-7 | 15 | NA | TRBD1 | TRBV9 | TGTGCCAGCAGCGTCTTCGGGACAGGGATCGACGAGCAGTACTTC | CASSVFGTGIDEQYF
TRBJ2-2 | 15 | NA | TRBD1 | TRBV6-6 | TGTGCCAGCAGTTACTCGGCAGGGGGAACCGGGGAGCTGTTTTTT | CASSYSAGGTGELFF
TRBJ1-3 | 16 | few | TRBD1 | TRBV5-1 | TGCGCCAGCAGCTTGGGGTCGACAGGGCCCGGAAACACCATATATTTT | CASSLGSTGPGNTIYF
TRBJ1-1 | 13 | NA | NA | TRBV5-6 | TGTGCCAGCAGCTTCCAATTGAACACTGAAGCTTTCTTT | CASSFQLNTEAFF
TRBJ1-1 | 15 | NA | TRBD1 | TRBV5-4 | TGTGCCAGCAGCTACGACAGGGGAATGAACACTGAAGCTTTCTTT | CASSYDRGMNTEAFF
TRBJ2-7 | 14 | NA | NA | TRBV6-5 | TGTGCCAGCACCAGCGGGTCCCTCTCCTACGAGCAGTACTTC | CASTSGSLSYEQYF
TRBJ2-1 | 16 | NA | TRBD2 | TRBV6-6 | TGTGCCAGCATCCGTTTAGCGGGTGGTGCCTACAATGAGCAGTTCTTC | CASIRLAGGAYNEQFF
TRBJ1-4 | 14 | once | NA | TRBV29-1 | TGCAGCGTTGCCCAGGGCCAGGCTAATGAAAAACTGTTTTTT | CSVAQGQANEKLFF
TRBJ1-2 | 14 | NA | NA | TRBV9 | TGTGCCAGCAGCGTAGGGGGCGGATACTATGGCTACACCTTC | CASSVGGGYYGYTF
TRBJ2-4 | 15 | NA | NA | TRBV4-1 | TGCGCCAGCAGCCAAGGACAAATAGCCAAAAACATTCAGTACTTC | CASSQGQIAKNIQYF
TRBJ1-5 | 14 | NA | TRBD1 | TRBV19 | TGTGCCAGTAGTATGGGACAGGGCCAACAGCCCCAGCATTTT | CASSMGQGQQPQHF
TRBJ1-2 | 15 | NA | TRBD1 | TRBV7-2 | TGTGCCAGCAGCTTCGACAGGGGGCCTAACTATGGCTACACCTTC | CASSFDRGPNYGYTF
TRBJ1-2 | 14 | NA | NA | TRBV6-4 | TGTGCCAGCAGTGACTCGGCAGGGAAGTATGGCTACACCTTC | CASSDSAGKYGYTF
TRBJ1-1 | 14 | NA | NA | TRBV7-9 | TGTGCCAGCAGCCCCCGCCGGGGAAACACTGAAGCTTTCTTT | CASSPRRGNTEAFF
TRBJ2-1 | 15 | once | TRBD2 | TRBV5-1 | TGCGCCAGCCAACCGACGGGACTAGCGAATCATGAGCAGTTCTTC | CASQPTGLANHEQFF
TRBJ2-2 | 14 | NA | NA | TRBV11-2 | TGTGCCAGCAGCCCAGGACTGAACACCGGGGAGCTGTTTTTT | CASSPGLNTGELFF
TRBJ2-1 | 13 | NA | NA | TRBV4-3 | TGCGCCAGCAGCCGGGCGCCCAACAATGAGCAGTTCTTC | CASSRAPNNEQFF
TRBJ2-1 | 14 | NA | TRBD2 | TRBV5-1 | TGCGCCAGCAGCATAGCGGGGGGGCTGCTTGAGCAGTTCTTC | CASSIAGGLLEQFF
TRBJ1-1 | 17 | few | NA | TRBV25-1 | TGTGCCAGCAGTGAACCGACGTTTGCAGGGCGGGGGACTGAAGCTTTCTTT | CASSEPTFAGRGTEAFF
TRBJ2-6 | 18 | NA | NA | TRBV28 | TGTGCCAGCAGTGCTAACCAGGGTATCCCCTCTGGGGCCAACGTCCTGACTTTC | CASSANQGIPSGANVLTF
TRBJ1-1 | 14 | NA | TRBD1 | TRBV6-6 | TGTGCCAGCCGAGACAGGGCCATGAACACTGAAGCTTTCTTT | CASRDRAMNTEAFF
TRBJ1-1 | 15 | NA | TRBD1 | TRBV5-4 | TGTGCCAGCAGCTTCCGGGACAGGGGCAACACTGAAGCTTTCTTT | CASSFRDRGNTEAFF
TRBJ2-3 | 13 | NA | NA | TRBV27 | TGTGCCAGCAGTTTAACCAGGACAAATACGCAGTATTTT | CASSLTRTNTQYF
TRBJ2-2 | 11 | NA | NA | TRBV7-9 | TGTGCCAGCAGCCCCTCAACAGGGTGGTTTTTT | CASSPSTGWFF
TRBJ1-5 | 13 | NA | NA | TRBV19 | TGTGCCAGCAGGTCTGCTCCAGGTCAGCCCCAGCATTTT | CASRSAPGQPQHF
TRBJ2-4 | 19 | NA | TRBD2 | TRBV7-9 | TGTGCCAGCAGCCGTCCTCCTGGACTAGCGGGGTTAGCCAAAAACATTCAGTACTTC | CASSRPPGLAGLAKNIQYF
TRBJ2-5 | 14 | NA | NA | TRBV4-2 | TGTGCCAGCAGCCAAGAGTGGGCCCAAGAGACCCAGTACTTC | CASSQEWAQETQYF
TRBJ1-6 | 14 | once | NA | TRBV9 | TGTGCCAGCAGTCAGTCCCCCATCGATTCACCCCTCCACTTT | CASSQSPIDSPLHF
TRBJ2-1 | 16 | NA | NA | TRBV7-3 | TGTGCCAGCAGCTTAGTCGCGGGGGCAGACTACAATGAGCAGTTCTTC | CASSLVAGADYNEQFF
TRBJ2-3 | 18 | NA | TRBD1 | TRBV19 | TGTGCCAGTAGTATCCACCCTTCAGACAGGGGGCAAACAGATACGCAGTATTTT | CASSIHPSDRGQTDTQYF
TRBJ2-7 | 14 | NA | TRBD1 | TRBV30 | TGTGCCTGCGTGAACAGGGGGCGAGGCGACGAGCAGTACTTC | CACVNRGRGDEQYF
TRBJ1-4 | 17 | NA | NA | TRBV7-8 | TGTGCCAGCAGCATCAGGGGCGGCGATGTGTTGAATGAAAAACTGTTTTTT | CASSIRGGDVLNEKLFF
TRBJ1-2 | 12 | NA | TRBD1 | TRBV29-1 | TGCAGCGTTACAGGGGGGTCCTATGGCTACACCTTC | CSVTGGSYGYTF
TRBJ2-1 | 17 | NA | TRBD2 | TRBV6-1 | TGTGCCAGCAGTGATCGGGGGGTGGGGAGCTCCTACAATGAGCAGTTCTTC | CASSDRGVGSSYNEQFF
TRBJ1-2 | 15 | once | NA | TRBV5-1 | TGCGCCAGCAGCCCCGGGGGGGGAGAAGGATATGGCTACACCTTC | CASSPGGGEGYGYTF
TRBJ1-5 | 15 | NA | TRBD1 | TRBV4-3 | TGCGCCAGCAGCCAGAACAGGGGGCCGGATCAGCCCCAGCATTTT | CASSQNRGPDQPQHF
TRBJ2-2 | 15 | NA | NA | TRBV6-5 | TGTGCCAGCAGGGGGGGGGACAGGCGAACCGGGGAGCTGTTTTTT | CASRGGDRRTGELFF
TRBJ1-5 | 15 | once | NA | TRBV11-2 | TGTGCCAGCAGCTTAGGTCTACAGAGCAATCAGCCCCAGCATTTT | CASSLGLQSNQPQHF
TRBJ2-5 | 16 | NA | TRBD1 | TRBV4-1 | TGCGCCAGCAGCCAAGTATCCCAGGGGGCTGAAGAGACCCAGTACTTC | CASSQVSQGAEETQYF
TRBJ2-3 | 16 | NA | TRBD2 | TRBV27 | TGTGCCAGCAGTCATAGCGGGGGAGCTCACCCAGATACGCAGTATTTT | CASSHSGGAHPDTQYF
TRBJ2-2 | 15 | NA | NA | TRBV7-2 | TGTGCCAGCAGCCAAGGGACTGCGAACACCGGGGAGCTGTTTTTT | CASSQGTANTGELFF
TRBJ2-7 | 14 | NA | TRBD1 | TRBV19 | TGTGCCAGTAGTATGACCGGGACAGGGGTCAAGCAGTACTTC | CASSMTGTGVKQYF
TRBJ1-5 | 15 | NA | NA | TRBV6-5 | TGTGCCAGCAGTTACTCGAAAGGGGGCAATCAGCCCCAGCATTTT | CASSYSKGGNQPQHF